A selection of T cell receptor beta chains follows, all from one sample in a study of blood T cell repertoires in COVID-19. Clones were read by immunoSEQ multiplex PCR, and TCRdb kept only the in-frame ones, dropping some. The table shows 130,000 to 150,000 clones, with roughly 85% occurring only once. Sample: peripheral blood. The receptor source for this set is a human donor with acute or convalescent COVID-19. The donor label of this sample is uncertain. The CDR3 runs from the conserved cysteine through the conserved F or W. A D gene is named only where the DNA matches it firmly. Some rows have no size entry. The others give once, few or many, or a class for an expanded clone.

clone_size: few; d_call: -; j_call: TRBJ1-2; v_call: TRBV9; cdr3_aa: CASSVESGPKGGGYTF; cdr3_nt: TGTGCCAGCAGCGTAGAATCCGGACCTAAGGGAGGTGGCTACACCTTC
clone_size: -; d_call: TRBD1; j_call: TRBJ1-1; v_call: TRBV7-2; cdr3_aa: CASSIEDRATEAFF; cdr3_nt: TGTGCCAGCAGCATAGAGGACAGGGCGACTGAAGCTTTCTTT
clone_size: -; d_call: -; j_call: TRBJ1-2; v_call: TRBV19; cdr3_aa: CASSPVGPIGGYTF; cdr3_nt: TGTGCCAGTAGCCCCGTTGGGCCCATAGGTGGCTACACCTTC
clone_size: once; d_call: -; j_call: TRBJ1-1; v_call: TRBV4-3; cdr3_aa: CASSQDRGMVNTEAFF; cdr3_nt: TGCGCCAGCAGCCAAGATCGGGGGATGGTGAACACTGAAGCTTTCTTT
clone_size: -; d_call: TRBD1; j_call: TRBJ2-5; v_call: TRBV6-5; cdr3_aa: CASSRQGLRQETQYF; cdr3_nt: TGTGCCAGCAGTCGACAGGGATTGCGCCAAGAGACCCAGTACTTC
clone_size: -; d_call: TRBD2; j_call: TRBJ2-5; v_call: TRBV19; cdr3_aa: CASSIGGRTSGMETQYF; cdr3_nt: TGTGCCAGTAGTATAGGGGGGAGGACTAGCGGGATGGAGACCCAGTACTTC
clone_size: -; d_call: TRBD1; j_call: TRBJ1-2; v_call: TRBV23-1; cdr3_aa: CASSQPPWDREGLYGYTF; cdr3_nt: TGCGCCAGCAGTCAACCGCCCTGGGACAGGGAGGGGCTCTATGGCTACACCTTC
clone_size: -; d_call: TRBD1; j_call: TRBJ1-1; v_call: TRBV7-9; cdr3_aa: CASSTTGQVYGTEAFF; cdr3_nt: TGTGCCAGCAGCACGACAGGGCAGGTTTACGGCACTGAAGCTTTCTTT
clone_size: -; d_call: TRBD2; j_call: TRBJ2-2; v_call: TRBV7-2; cdr3_aa: CASSWKRGNTGELFF; cdr3_nt: TGTGCCAGCAGCTGGAAGCGGGGGAACACCGGGGAGCTGTTTTTT
clone_size: -; d_call: TRBD2; j_call: TRBJ2-5; v_call: TRBV5-6; cdr3_aa: CASRATSGAETQYF; cdr3_nt: TGTGCCAGCAGAGCGACTAGCGGTGCCGAGACCCAGTACTTC
clone_size: -; d_call: -; j_call: TRBJ1-2; v_call: TRBV6-5; cdr3_aa: CASSLTWGREDGYTF; cdr3_nt: TGTGCCAGCAGTCTCACATGGGGCAGGGAAGATGGCTACACCTTC
clone_size: -; d_call: -; j_call: TRBJ1-2; v_call: TRBV5-4; cdr3_aa: CASSFGRATLNYGYTF; cdr3_nt: TGTGCCAGCAGCTTTGGCAGGGCGACCCTTAACTATGGCTACACCTTC
clone_size: -; d_call: -; j_call: TRBJ2-5; v_call: TRBV7-3; cdr3_aa: CASSPKARGYQETQYF; cdr3_nt: TGTGCCAGCAGCCCCAAAGCTCGGGGATACCAAGAGACCCAGTACTTC
clone_size: -; d_call: TRBD2; j_call: TRBJ2-7; v_call: TRBV7-6; cdr3_aa: CASSLRASGAYEQYF; cdr3_nt: TGTGCCAGCAGCTTAAGGGCTAGCGGGGCATACGAGCAGTACTTC
clone_size: -; d_call: TRBD2; j_call: TRBJ2-3; v_call: TRBV30; cdr3_aa: CAWRPIAGTSGGVKSTDTQYF; cdr3_nt: TGTGCCTGGAGGCCCATCGCCGGGACTAGCGGGGGTGTAAAAAGCACAGATACGCAGTATTTT
clone_size: -; d_call: TRBD2; j_call: TRBJ2-1; v_call: TRBV4-2; cdr3_aa: CASSQIPGLANNEQFF; cdr3_nt: TGTGCCAGCAGCCAGATTCCGGGACTAGCCAACAATGAGCAGTTCTTC
clone_size: -; d_call: -; j_call: TRBJ1-1; v_call: TRBV5-1; cdr3_aa: CASSLVTDTEAFF; cdr3_nt: TGCGCCAGCAGCTTGGTGACTGACACTGAAGCTTTCTTT
clone_size: once; d_call: -; j_call: TRBJ2-1; v_call: TRBV2; cdr3_aa: CASSVLSASYNEQFF; cdr3_nt: TGTGCCAGCAGCGTACTTAGCGCGAGCTACAATGAGCAGTTCTTC
clone_size: -; d_call: -; j_call: TRBJ2-2; v_call: TRBV21-1; cdr3_aa: CASSNGRGLCTGELFF; cdr3_nt: TGTGCCAGCAGCAACGGCAGGGGGCTCTGCACCGGGGAGCTGTTTTTT
clone_size: -; d_call: TRBD1; j_call: TRBJ1-2; v_call: TRBV24-1; cdr3_aa: CATSDGQGRGYTF; cdr3_nt: TGTGCCACCAGTGATGGACAGGGGAGGGGCTACACCTTC
clone_size: -; d_call: -; j_call: TRBJ1-5; v_call: TRBV21-1; cdr3_aa: CASSPGTDSNQPQHF; cdr3_nt: TGTGCCAGTTCACCCGGGACAGATAGCAATCAGCCCCAGCATTTT
clone_size: -; d_call: TRBD2; j_call: TRBJ2-1; v_call: TRBV3-1/TRBV3-2; cdr3_aa: CASSHATGLAGGFEQFF; cdr3_nt: TGTGCCAGCAGCCATGCAACGGGACTAGCGGGAGGTTTTGAGCAGTTCTTC
clone_size: -; d_call: -; j_call: TRBJ1-3; v_call: TRBV27; cdr3_aa: CASSFGRAGNTIYF; cdr3_nt: TGTGCCAGCAGTTTTGGCAGGGCGGGAAACACCATATATTTT
clone_size: -; d_call: TRBD1; j_call: TRBJ2-5; v_call: TRBV7-7; cdr3_aa: CASSAQGVQTQYF; cdr3_nt: TGTGCTAGCAGCGCACAGGGGGTACAGACCCAGTACTTC
clone_size: -; d_call: -; j_call: TRBJ1-3; v_call: TRBV5-6; cdr3_aa: CASSSPGTSGNTIYF; cdr3_nt: TGTGCCAGCAGCTCACCTGGGACATCTGGAAACACCATATATTTT
clone_size: -; d_call: TRBD1; j_call: TRBJ1-6; v_call: TRBV5-1; cdr3_aa: CASSSGTDSPLHF; cdr3_nt: TGCGCCAGCAGCTCGGGGACAGACTCACCCCTCCACTTT
clone_size: -; d_call: -; j_call: TRBJ2-7; v_call: TRBV25-1; cdr3_aa: CASSDAGAAYEQYF; cdr3_nt: TGTGCCAGCAGTGATGCGGGGGCGGCCTACGAGCAGTACTTC
clone_size: -; d_call: TRBD2; j_call: TRBJ2-7; v_call: TRBV27; cdr3_aa: CASSLRGGSYEQYF; cdr3_nt: TGTGCCAGCAGTTTACGGGGGGGTTCATACGAGCAGTACTTC
clone_size: -; d_call: -; j_call: TRBJ2-7; v_call: TRBV7-9; cdr3_aa: CASSRDRSYEQYF; cdr3_nt: TGTGCCAGCAGCCGAGACAGGTCCTACGAGCAGTACTTC
clone_size: -; d_call: -; j_call: TRBJ1-1; v_call: TRBV7-2; cdr3_aa: CASSLVGSPPEAFF; cdr3_nt: TGTGCCAGCAGCTTAGTGGGCTCGCCTCCTGAAGCTTTCTTT
clone_size: -; d_call: -; j_call: TRBJ1-1; v_call: TRBV20-1; cdr3_aa: CSALNSFEAFF; cdr3_nt: TGCAGTGCCCTAAACTCCTTTGAAGCTTTCTTT
clone_size: -; d_call: -; j_call: TRBJ2-5; v_call: TRBV4-3; cdr3_aa: CASSQDAGAGETQYF; cdr3_nt: TGCGCCAGCAGCCAAGATGCGGGGGCAGGTGAGACCCAGTACTTC
clone_size: once; d_call: -; j_call: TRBJ1-5; v_call: TRBV7-8; cdr3_aa: CASSLGPGQPQHF; cdr3_nt: TGTGCCAGCAGCTTAGGACCGGGGCAGCCCCAGCATTTT
clone_size: -; d_call: TRBD1; j_call: TRBJ2-3; v_call: TRBV2; cdr3_aa: CASGQAYSTDTQYF; cdr3_nt: TGTGCCTCCGGACAGGCCTATAGCACAGATACGCAGTATTTT
clone_size: -; d_call: -; j_call: TRBJ1-2; v_call: TRBV12-3/TRBV12-4; cdr3_aa: CASSLGQGRGYTF; cdr3_nt: TGTGCCAGCAGTTTAGGGCAGGGCCGGGGCTACACCTTC
clone_size: -; d_call: TRBD2; j_call: TRBJ2-3; v_call: TRBV19; cdr3_aa: CASRSGTSTDTQYF; cdr3_nt: TGTGCCAGTAGGAGCGGGACTAGCACAGATACGCAGTATTTT
clone_size: -; d_call: -; j_call: TRBJ1-1; v_call: TRBV5-1; cdr3_aa: CASSFYQGTNTEAFF; cdr3_nt: TGCGCCAGCAGCTTCTACCAGGGGACCAACACTGAAGCTTTCTTT
clone_size: -; d_call: TRBD1; j_call: TRBJ2-6; v_call: TRBV19; cdr3_aa: CASSTNTGTGVGANVLTF; cdr3_nt: TGTGCCAGCAGTACCAATACCGGGACAGGGGTTGGGGCCAACGTCCTGACTTTC
clone_size: -; d_call: -; j_call: TRBJ1-2; v_call: TRBV10-3; cdr3_aa: CAISESGGANYGYTF; cdr3_nt: TGTGCCATCAGTGAGTCGGGGGGTGCCAACTATGGCTACACCTTC
clone_size: -; d_call: TRBD1; j_call: TRBJ2-7; v_call: TRBV5-4; cdr3_aa: CASSNRQGDEQYF; cdr3_nt: TGTGCCAGCAGCAATAGACAGGGAGACGAGCAGTACTTC
clone_size: -; d_call: TRBD1; j_call: TRBJ1-1; v_call: TRBV7-2; cdr3_aa: CASSLRDRNTEAFF; cdr3_nt: TGTGCCAGCAGCCTACGGGACAGAAACACTGAAGCTTTCTTT
clone_size: -; d_call: -; j_call: TRBJ1-2; v_call: TRBV5-4; cdr3_aa: CASSLARNPFGYTF; cdr3_nt: TGTGCCAGCAGCTTGGCCAGGAACCCCTTTGGCTACACCTTC